This T cell receptor beta chain was documented in a study of vaccination and CD4 T cells after COVID-19. The wider study: Median time from second vaccine dose to sampling was less than 85 days (14 to 241).

Points from the study as a whole: Spike mono-reactive status applied to 304 of 307 vaccine-specific clones in convalescent patients.

Cultured CD4+ T cell DNA underwent sequencing with the Oncomine TCR Beta short-read assay. MiXCR, applied by TCRdb to the PCR reads, yields one record per CDR3 protein. The sample contains 6,600 or so distinct CDR3 sequences, about two fifths of which appear only once. The treatment here: approximately nine-day PBMC culture with coronavirus spike peptide pools or control peptides (ViraFEST assay). One should note that the unexposed donor's CD4+ T cells were collected before the COVID-19 pandemic (2011-2018). This clonotype was seen a few times. As yet, its antigen is unknown. The sample comprised CD4+ T cells from blood, cultured in vitro. The TCR originated in a human donor in good health.

DNA for the CDR3: TGTGCCAGCAGCTTAGAACAGAACACTGAAGCTTTCTTT. Its translation is CASSLEQNTEAFF. The V and J genes are TRBV7-6 and TRBJ1-1; no firm D call. Trimming stripped 1 base from V and 1 base from J, with 4 bases between. Germline CDR1 SGHVS, CDR2 FNYEAQ. CDR3 size: 13 residues.